This T cell receptor (beta chain) derives from a study of cytomegalovirus exposure and HLA in healthy donors. With 60 Vbeta and 13 Jbeta primers, the PCR was carried out. Method: immunoSEQ multiplex PCR; TCRdb's copy keeps in-frame clones and lacks some. The data show 250,000 to 350,000 clones, just over 85% seen once. The study's findings and limits: In terms of immune exposure information, only CMV serostatus was available. The investigators catalogued 150 or so TCR beta chains as cytomegalovirus-associated.

Germline lookup yields CDR1 SGHRS and CDR2 YFSETQ. The ends were cut back, 0 bases at V and 3 bases at J, with 18 bases in the middle. The CDR3 contains 17 residues. This clone has more than one count but fewer than ten. Its antigen is not identified. The chain uses TRBV5-1 and TRBJ1-1, with a weak D call TRBD1 (6 bases). This receptor was obtained from a man aged 40-55 years in good health and CMV-seropositive. The sample was PBMCs. The CDR3 is CASSLGGGGGVDTEAFF. Written as DNA, the CDR3 is TGCGCCAGCAGCTTGGGAGGGGGGGGCGGGGTGGACACTGAAGCTTTCTTT.